This T cell receptor (beta chain) was sequenced for a study of beta chain features in type 1 diabetes (dated by TCRdb to 2016 to 2018). Some background on the complete study: Mean age, gender distribution, total cell number and subset yield did not differ between patients and healthy donors. The study compared TCRB repertoires of sorted circulating CD4+ T cell subsets between recently diagnosed type 1 diabetes patients and matched healthy donors. A total of under 120,000,000 sorted cells were examined across all samples, and RNA yield correlated strongly with the number of cells per subset. Whereas all 30 or so donors provided naive and central memory subsets, regulatory and stem cell-like memory subsets were isolated from just 8 patients and about eight healthy donors.

Each donor gave one peripheral blood draw, averaging approximately 0.12 L, which was collected into heparinised tubes. A BD FACSAria II was used to sort naive, central memory, regulatory and stem cell-like memory CD4+ T cells with a panel that included CD45RO, CCR7, CD25, CD127, CD95 and CD27. Purity was above 95% for every sorted population. Right away, PBMCs were isolated by Lymphoprep density gradient centrifugation and were stained directly, with no culture step. So that batch effects would be minimized, each experiment stained and sorted samples in pairs, pairing one healthy donor with one patient. Taken from cysteine to phenylalanine, the CDR3 has 14 residues. The retained sequence is limited to the CDR3, 42 bases, with the frame set at the first base. The germline V gene sets CDR1 to SGHTA and CDR2 to FQGNSA. V loses 8 bases of germline sequence and J loses 5 bases, and the interval between the two ends is 19 bases.

Points the paper makes about the study in general: Because cDNA rather than genomic DNA was sequenced, highly expressing activated cells could have been over-represented, although no difference in activation and CD3 levels was found between groups. Patients with type 1 diabetes made fewer insertions and deleted more nucleotides at VDJ recombination sites, implying thymic rearrangement abnormalities. Naive, central memory and regulatory TCRB repertoires appeared to be more similar among patients than among healthy donors. Type 1 diabetes patients showed a moderate but significant shortening of TCRB CDR3 length in all four CD4+ subsets. PCR might favor shorter templates, but patient and control samples were amplified and corrected together, so any skew would affect both groups equally. Because small numbers of individuals were included in the HLA sub-analyses, any influence of HLA type on TCRB rearrangement was left unresolved.

Turning to this clone: Its binding antigen is unknown. No per-base quality is available; no much larger clone lies one base away.

The entire isolated RNA was reverse transcribed using the High Capacity cDNA Reverse Transcription Kit, and thus expressed TCRB transcripts were sequenced. Deep immunoSEQ sequencing was performed on naive, central memory and regulatory T cell samples, with an average of approximately 3.9 million total reads per sample. After sorted cells were lysed in RLT buffer, RNA was extracted with DNase-treated RNeasy Micro or Mini kits, with the choice depending on cell number. To prevent cross-contamination, every cell subset was processed on its own, while patient and healthy donor samples were processed together. TCRB sequences were amplified from cDNA with the immunoSEQ multiplex PCR, producing 87-bp fragments spanning the CDR3 region. Sequencing of the amplicons was done on the Illumina HiSeq platform. The original pipeline was this. Synthetic template baselines were used to correct PCR bias computationally, reads within Hamming distance 2 were collapsed, and singletons that could not be merged were discarded. Reads were aligned against IMGT to assign V, D and J genes, CDR3 length and insertions or deletions at six rearrangement sites. Clonotype counts were normalized to sorted cell number within each subset before computing true diversity and Gini coefficients with the tcR R package. The overlap coefficient, calculated on TCRB nucleotide sequences, was used to measure repertoire sharing. Out-of-frame TCRB sequences from naive cells were analyzed to stand in for the pre-selection repertoire. TCRdb took over this immuneACCESS table, retaining in-frame rearrangements with V and J assigned. Such tables are incomplete; in checked studies, under half of the missing clones stem from an unresolved V gene, and the remainder is unexplained. V and J calls and clone size are as listed in that table; D and trimming were resolved from the DNA. For this sample the table gives about 470,000 clones, of which roughly 31% were detected only once. Jointly, the top ten make up 0.05% to 0.07% of the sample.

The specimen sequenced was naive CD4+ T cells from blood. This specimen's cell subset or site label, interpreted: true naive CD4+ T cells. The chain couples TRBV7-2 to TRBJ2-7; the D segment might be TRBD1 or TRBD2, since each matches 5 bases. This TCR was recovered from a man aged 18 to 35 in good health. The sequenced DNA: TGTGCCAGCTCTCCGGGCAGGGAGATCCACGAGCAGTACTTC. Its protein reads: CASSPGREIHEQYF.